This T cell receptor (beta chain) was identified in a study of blood T cells in healthy people across ages. Only a few counts were recorded for this clonotype. Looked up from germline, CDR1 is SEHNR and CDR2 is FQNEAQ (reference sequence). This CDR3 region has 15 residues. A second PCR of 7 to 11 cycles used a sample-barcoded 5' primer and a J-beta primer mix. TCRdb fed the 5' RACE reads into MiXCR, producing one record per CDR3 protein. Of 800,000 or so distinct CDR3 sequences in the sample, approximately 25% were seen once. The data also belong to a second study, concerning T cells of mothers and their children.

The TCR was taken from a boy between 10 and 17 years old in good health. The sequenced sample was blood. The chain joins TRBV7-9 to TRBJ2-5, with TRBD2 matching over 7 bases. The end of the DNA aligns better with TRBJ2-1, so the J call may be wrong. The CDR3 protein is CASGPRETNYNEQFF. The CDR3 bases are TGTGCCAGCGGGCCGCGGGAGACCAATTACAATGAGCAGTTCTTC.